The TCR beta chain described here comes from a study of CD8+ T cells in alopecia areata. Study conclusions and caveats: Among patients, TCR sharing was less clear than in mice, a difference possibly due in part to HLA diversity in the patient population. Lesional tissue from the scalp (especially in alopecia totalis/universalis) showed higher clonality than normal scalp.

This clone has a handful of counts. What it binds is unknown. TCR sequencing used cDNA made by reverse transcription of extracted RNA. Libraries were prepared by immunoSEQ multiplex PCR; TCRdb keeps only in-frame clonotypes and omits some of them. The data hold around 100,000 clones, with around 50% observed a single time. This CDR3 comprises 12 residues. The V gene's germline CDR1 is SGHRS and CDR2 YFSETQ. The V end was cut by 1 base, the J end by 7 bases, with 6 bases between. V gene TRBV5-1 combines with J gene TRBJ2-1; unclear D gene. The TCR originated in a human donor in good health. The sample consisted of CD4+ T cells sorted from blood. In DNA form, the CDR3 reads TGCGCCAGCAGCTTGAATCCGAATGAGCAGTTCTTC. Residues: CASSLNPNEQFF.